This passage covers 11 T cell receptor beta chains from one sample sequenced in a study of blood T cell repertoires in COVID-19. The table came from immunoSEQ multiplex PCR; TCRdb's copy has only in-frame clones and leaves some out. The table shows roughly 120,000 clones, with more than 80% occurring only once. Source material: peripheral blood. All receptors come from a woman in her thirties or forties with acute or convalescent COVID-19.

V and J are TRBV4-1 and TRBJ1-6; D is possibly TRBD1 (6 bases). The germline CDR1 and CDR2 sequences are MGHRA and YSYEKL. The CDR3 totals 15 residues. Trimming stripped 4 bases from V and 5 bases from J, with 12 bases between. The CDR3 loop is CASSLGGADNSPLHF. CDR3 coding DNA: TGCGCCAGCAGCCTTGGGGGGGCTGATAATTCACCCCTCCACTTT.

CDR3 bases: TGTGCCAGCAGTGATGGAGGGGTTCTTGGCTACACCTTC. It codes for CASSDGGVLGYTF. The V call is TRBV2, the J call TRBJ1-2; TRBD1 is a possible D gene (5 bases). The length of the CDR3 is 13 residues. V lost 3 bases to trimming and J lost 7 bases, with 12 bases between them. Germline loops: CDR1 SNHLY, CDR2 FYNNEI. The full variable domain, rest sourced from reference TRBV2 and TRBJ1-2, is EPEVTQTPSHQVTQMGQEVILRCVPISNHLYFYWYRQILGQKVEFLVSFYNNEISEKSEIFDDQFSVERPDGSNFTLKIRSTKLEDSAMYFCASSDGGVLGYTFGSGTRLTVV.

V gene TRBV15 combines with J gene TRBJ1-4, with D tentatively TRBD1 (5 bases). The CDR3 has 18 residues. The V and J ends lost 3 bases and 4 bases respectively, with 21 bases between them. Germline-derived CDR1 and CDR2 are LNHNV and YYDKDF (reference sequence). The CDR3 sequence is CATSSANLLWGVNEKLFF. In DNA, the CDR3 is TGTGCCACCAGCAGCGCCAATCTCCTTTGGGGGGTTAATGAAAAACTGTTTTTT. The complete variable domain, with remaining parts taken from reference TRBV15 and TRBJ1-4, reads DAMVIQNPRYQVTQFGKPVTLSCSQTLNHNVMYWYQQKSSQAPKLLFHYYDKDFNNEADTPDNFQSRRPNTSFCFLDIRSPGLGDTAMYLCATSSANLLWGVNEKLFFGSGTQLSVL.

V usage is TRBV30 and J usage is TRBJ2-6; weak D call: TRBD2 (5 bases). Per the germline V gene, CDR1 is GTSNPN and CDR2 is SVGIG (reference sequence). The CDR3 is made up of 15 amino acids. Trimming took 2 bases from V and 3 from J, leaving 11 bases between them. CDR3 sequence (DNA): TGTGCCTGGAGTCCTGACGGACTTGGGGCCAACGTCCTGACTTTC. Its translation is CAWSPDGLGANVLTF.

V usage is TRBV10-3 and J usage is TRBJ2-2, with 10 bases fitting TRBD2. The CDR3 is 17 residues long. CDR1 and CDR2 (germline): ENHRY, SYGVKD. V shed 4 bases, J shed 4 bases, and the junction held 9 bases outside the gene matches. The CDR3 protein is CAISVSSGGLSTGELFF. In DNA, the CDR3 is TGTGCCATCAGTGTTTCTAGCGGGGGACTGAGCACCGGGGAGCTGTTTTTT.

This rearrangement joins TRBV6-5 to TRBJ1-2; 10 bases match TRBD1. This CDR3 region has 14 residues. CDR1 is MNHEY and CDR2 is SVGAGI in the germline V gene. V shed 5 bases and J 8 bases; nucleotides not matched to a gene: 8. The CDR3 DNA reads as TGTGCCAGCAGTCGACTTATGACAGGGGGCGGCTACACCTTC. This gives the protein CASSRLMTGGGYTF.

The chain links TRBV6-1 to TRBJ1-4; D call uncertain. The CDR3 loop spans 18 amino acids. With 0 bases removed from V and 0 bases from J, the gap between germline ends came to 14 bases. The germline CDR1 and CDR2 sequences are MNHNS and SASEGT. CDR3 bases: TGTGCCAGCAGTGAAGCGCCGCCCGGTCTTGCAACTAATGAAAAACTGTTTTTT. Residues: CASSEAPPGLATNEKLFF.

CDR3 protein: CATSDDREDYTF. The CDR3 DNA sequence: TGTGCCACCAGTGATGACCGGGAAGACTACACCTTC. V usage is TRBV24-1 and J usage is TRBJ1-2; D is ambiguous. Deletions cut 3 bases from V and 10 bases from J, with 11 bases between. Germline V CDR1 and CDR2: KGHDR, SFDVKD. This CDR3 spans 12 amino acids.

This chain connects TRBV5-1 to TRBJ1-3, with D uncertain. The CDR3 runs to 15 residues. Germline loops: CDR1 SGHRS, CDR2 YFSETQ. Trimming removed 4 bases from V and 2 bases from J, with 13 bases in between. The CDR3 DNA reads TGCGCCAGCAGCCCGGCGGGGAGGGCTGGAAACACCATATATTTT. Translating gives CASSPAGRAGNTIYF.

The CDR3 here is CASSLAWQGNTEAFF. The CDR3 DNA is TGTGCCAGCAGCTTAGCGTGGCAGGGGAACACTGAAGCTTTCTTT. This rearrangement joins TRBV7-9 to TRBJ1-1, with TRBD1 as a possible D gene (5 bases). Looked up from germline, CDR1 is SEHNR and CDR2 is FQNEAQ (reference sequence). The V end was cut by 0 bases, the J end by 1 base, with 9 bases between. CDR3 size: 15 residues.

The chain joins TRBV11-3 to TRBJ1-5; 7 bases line up with TRBD1. The CDR3 is made up of 16 amino acids. The germline V gene encodes CDR1 SGHNT and CDR2 YENEEA. The junction had 11 bases not matched to a gene; V was cut back by 4 bases and J by 5 bases. The DNA for the CDR3 is TGTGCCAGCAGCTCAGATATACAGGGGCTGGATCAGCCCCAGCATTTT. This sequence encodes CASSSDIQGLDQPQHF.